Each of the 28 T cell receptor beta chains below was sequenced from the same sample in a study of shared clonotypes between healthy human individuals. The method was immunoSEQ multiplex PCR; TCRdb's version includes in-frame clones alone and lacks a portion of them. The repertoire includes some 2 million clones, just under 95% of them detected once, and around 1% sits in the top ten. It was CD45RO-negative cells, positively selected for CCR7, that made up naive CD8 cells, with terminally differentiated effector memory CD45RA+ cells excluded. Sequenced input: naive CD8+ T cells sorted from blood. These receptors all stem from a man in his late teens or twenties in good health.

The CDR3 DNA reads TGTGCCAGCAGCCCCGGGACGGGAGGGCCGCTCAATGAGCAGTTCTTC. This gives the protein CASSPGTGGPLNEQFF. This sequence joins TRBV7-6 and TRBJ2-1, with 8 nucleotides matching TRBD2. This CDR3 comprises 16 residues. Losses at the gene ends were 5 bases for V and 6 bases for J; bases not matched to a gene: 12. CDR1 and CDR2 from the germline V gene are SGHVS and FNYEAQ.

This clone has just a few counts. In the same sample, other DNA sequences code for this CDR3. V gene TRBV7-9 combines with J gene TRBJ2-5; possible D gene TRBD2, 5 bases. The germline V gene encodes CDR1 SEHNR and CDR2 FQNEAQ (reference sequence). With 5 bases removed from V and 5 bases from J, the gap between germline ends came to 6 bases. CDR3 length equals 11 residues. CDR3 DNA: TGTGCCAGCAGCCCGGGGGAGACCCAGTACTTC. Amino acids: CASSPGETQYF.

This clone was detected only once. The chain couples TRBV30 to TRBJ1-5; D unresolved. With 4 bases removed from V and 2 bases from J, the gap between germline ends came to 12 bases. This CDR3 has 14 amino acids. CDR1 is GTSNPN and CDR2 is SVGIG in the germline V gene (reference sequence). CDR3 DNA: TGTGCCTGGACCTCGGGAGTTGGCAATCAGCCCCAGCATTTT. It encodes CAWTSGVGNQPQHF. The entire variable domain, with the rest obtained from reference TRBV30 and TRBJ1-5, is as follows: SQTIHQWPATLVQPVGSPLSLECTVEGTSNPNLYWYRQAAGRGLQLLFYSVGIGQISSEVPQNLSASRPQDRQFILSSKKLLLSDSGFYLCAWTSGVGNQPQHFGDGTRLSIL.

CDR3 in amino acids: CASSWGLANNEQFF. The CDR3 nucleotides read TGTGCCAGTAGCTGGGGACTAGCGAACAATGAGCAGTTCTTC. The V gene is TRBV19, the J gene TRBJ2-1, with 10 bases fitting TRBD2. The CDR3 sequence is 14 residues long. In germline, CDR1 is LNHDA, CDR2 SQIVND (reference sequence). Trimming at V came to 6 bases and at J to 5 bases, leaving 4 bases not matched to a gene.

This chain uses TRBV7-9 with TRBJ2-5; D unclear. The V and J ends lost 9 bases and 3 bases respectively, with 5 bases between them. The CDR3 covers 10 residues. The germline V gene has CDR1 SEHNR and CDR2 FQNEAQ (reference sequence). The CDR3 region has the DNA TGTGCCAGTGAGGAAGAGACCCAGTACTTC. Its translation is CASEEETQYF.

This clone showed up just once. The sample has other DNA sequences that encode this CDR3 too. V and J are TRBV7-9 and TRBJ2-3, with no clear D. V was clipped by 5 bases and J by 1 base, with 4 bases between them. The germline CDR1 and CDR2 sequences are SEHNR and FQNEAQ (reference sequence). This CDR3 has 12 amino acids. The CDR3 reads CASSTGTDTQYF. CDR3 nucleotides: TGTGCCAGCAGCACGGGCACAGATACGCAGTATTTT.

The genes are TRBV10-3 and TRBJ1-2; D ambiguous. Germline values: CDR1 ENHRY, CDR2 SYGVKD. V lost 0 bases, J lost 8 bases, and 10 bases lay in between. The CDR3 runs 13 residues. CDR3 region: CAISESQALGYTF. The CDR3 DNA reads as TGTGCCATCAGTGAGTCCCAGGCGTTAGGCTACACCTTC.

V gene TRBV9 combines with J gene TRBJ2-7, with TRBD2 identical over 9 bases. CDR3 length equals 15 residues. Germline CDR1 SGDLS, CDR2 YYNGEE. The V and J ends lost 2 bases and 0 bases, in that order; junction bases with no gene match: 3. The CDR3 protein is CASSVSGSPSYEQYF. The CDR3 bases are TGTGCCAGCAGCGTTAGCGGGAGCCCCTCCTACGAGCAGTACTTC. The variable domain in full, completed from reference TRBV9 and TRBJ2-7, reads DSGVTQTPKHLITATGQRVTLRCSPRSGDLSVYWYQQSLDQGLQFLIQYYNGEERAKGNILERFSAQQFPDLHSELNLSSLELGDSALYFCASSVSGSPSYEQYFGPGTRLTVT.

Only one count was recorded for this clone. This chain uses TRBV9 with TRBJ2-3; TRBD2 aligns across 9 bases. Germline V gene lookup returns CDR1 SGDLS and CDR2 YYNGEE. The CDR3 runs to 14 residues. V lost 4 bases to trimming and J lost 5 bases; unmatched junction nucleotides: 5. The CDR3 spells CASSLAGGIDTQYF. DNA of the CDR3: TGTGCCAGCAGCCTTGCGGGGGGGATAGATACGCAGTATTTT. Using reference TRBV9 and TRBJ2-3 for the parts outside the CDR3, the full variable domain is DSGVTQTPKHLITATGQRVTLRCSPRSGDLSVYWYQQSLDQGLQFLIQYYNGEERAKGNILERFSAQQFPDLHSELNLSSLELGDSALYFCASSLAGGIDTQYFGPGTRLTVL.

CDR3 DNA sequence: TGTGCCAGCAGCCAAAGGCTAGCGGGGGCCTATCAAGAGACCCAGTACTTC. Protein sequence: CASSQRLAGAYQETQYF. The chain uses TRBV14 and TRBJ2-5, with 10 bases matching TRBD2. The germline V gene encodes CDR1 SGHDN and CDR2 FVKESK. Trimming cost V 2 bases and J 2 bases; bases outside gene matches: 8. This CDR3 spans 17 amino acids.

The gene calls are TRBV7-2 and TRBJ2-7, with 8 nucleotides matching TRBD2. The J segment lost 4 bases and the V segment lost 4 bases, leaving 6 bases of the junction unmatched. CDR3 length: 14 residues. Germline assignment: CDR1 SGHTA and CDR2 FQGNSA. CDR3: CASSSQREWYEQYF. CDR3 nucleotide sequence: TGTGCCAGCAGCTCACAGCGGGAGTGGTACGAGCAGTACTTC. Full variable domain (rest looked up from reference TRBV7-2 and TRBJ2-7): GAGVSQSPSNKVTEKGKDVELRCDPISGHTALYWYRQSLGQGLEFLIYFQGNSAPDKSGLPSDRFSAERTGGSVSTLTIQRTQQEDSAVYLCASSSQREWYEQYFGPGTRLTVT.

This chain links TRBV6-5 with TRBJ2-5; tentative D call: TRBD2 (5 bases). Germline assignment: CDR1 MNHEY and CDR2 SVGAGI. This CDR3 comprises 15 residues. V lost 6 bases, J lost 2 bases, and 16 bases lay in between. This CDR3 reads CASRPEAALQETQYF. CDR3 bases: TGTGCCAGCAGACCGGAGGCTGCTCTTCAAGAGACCCAGTACTTC.

The CDR3 sequence: CASSPGLDNQPQHF. For the CDR3, the DNA is TGTGCCAGCAGTCCGGGGCTTGATAATCAGCCCCAGCATTTT. This chain uses TRBV6-5 with TRBJ1-5; TRBD1 is a possible D gene (5 bases). Germline values: CDR1 MNHEY, CDR2 SVGAGI. V lost 5 bases and J 4 bases, leaving 12 bases between the germline ends. The CDR3 runs 14 residues.

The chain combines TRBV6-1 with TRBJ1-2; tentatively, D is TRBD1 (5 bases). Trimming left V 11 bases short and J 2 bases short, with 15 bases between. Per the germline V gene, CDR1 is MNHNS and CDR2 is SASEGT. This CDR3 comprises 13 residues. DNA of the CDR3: TGTGCCTCAGCCAGAGACAGCAACTATGGCTACACCTTC. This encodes CASARDSNYGYTF.

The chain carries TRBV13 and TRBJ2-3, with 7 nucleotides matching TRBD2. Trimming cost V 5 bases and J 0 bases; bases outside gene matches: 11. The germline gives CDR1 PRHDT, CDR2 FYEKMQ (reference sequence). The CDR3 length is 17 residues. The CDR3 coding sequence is TGTGCCAGCAGCCAGACGCGGGGGAGGTATAGCACAGATACGCAGTATTTT. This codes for CASSQTRGRYSTDTQYF. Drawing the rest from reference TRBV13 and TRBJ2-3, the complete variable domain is AAGVIQSPRHLIKEKRETATLKCYPIPRHDTVYWYQQGPGQDPQFLISFYEKMQSDKGSIPDRFSAQQFSDYHSELNMSSLELGDSALYFCASSQTRGRYSTDTQYFGPGTRLTVL.

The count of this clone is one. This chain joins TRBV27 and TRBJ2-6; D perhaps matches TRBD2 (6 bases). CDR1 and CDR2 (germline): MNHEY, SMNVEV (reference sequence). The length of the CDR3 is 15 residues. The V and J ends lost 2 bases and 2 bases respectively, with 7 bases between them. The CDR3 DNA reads TGTGCCAGCAGTTTAGGAGGGGCTGGGGCCAACGTCCTGACTTTC. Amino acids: CASSLGGAGANVLTF.

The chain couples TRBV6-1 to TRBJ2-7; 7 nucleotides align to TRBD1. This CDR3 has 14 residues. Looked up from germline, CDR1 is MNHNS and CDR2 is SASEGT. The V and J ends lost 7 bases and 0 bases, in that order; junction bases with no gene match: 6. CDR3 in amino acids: CASIKQGSSYEQYF. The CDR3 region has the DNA TGTGCCAGCATTAAACAGGGGAGCTCCTACGAGCAGTACTTC.

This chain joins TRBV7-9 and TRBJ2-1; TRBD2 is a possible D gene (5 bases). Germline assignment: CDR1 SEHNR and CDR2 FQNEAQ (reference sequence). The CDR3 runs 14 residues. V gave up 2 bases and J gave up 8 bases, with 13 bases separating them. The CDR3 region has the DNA TGTGCCAGCAGCTTAAGGGAGTCAATGGATGAGCAGTTCTTC. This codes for CASSLRESMDEQFF. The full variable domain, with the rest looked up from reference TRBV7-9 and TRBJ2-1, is DTGVSQNPRHKITKRGQNVTFRCDPISEHNRLYWYRQTLGQGPEFLTYFQNEAQLEKSRLLSDRFSAERPKGSFSTLEIQRTEQGDSAMYLCASSLRESMDEQFFGPGTRLTVL.

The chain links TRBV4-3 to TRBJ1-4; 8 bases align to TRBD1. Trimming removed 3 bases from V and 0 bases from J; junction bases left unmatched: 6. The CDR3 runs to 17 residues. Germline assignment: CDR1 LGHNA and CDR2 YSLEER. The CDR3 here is CASSHGTGRATNEKLFF. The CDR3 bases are TGCGCCAGCAGCCACGGGACAGGACGAGCAACTAATGAAAAACTGTTTTTT.

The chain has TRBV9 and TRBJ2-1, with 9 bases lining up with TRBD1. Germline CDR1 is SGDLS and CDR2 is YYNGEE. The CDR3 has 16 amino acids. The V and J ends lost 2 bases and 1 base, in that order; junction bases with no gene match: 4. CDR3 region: CASSVRTGESYNEQFF. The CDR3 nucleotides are TGTGCCAGCAGCGTGAGGACAGGGGAGTCCTACAATGAGCAGTTCTTC.

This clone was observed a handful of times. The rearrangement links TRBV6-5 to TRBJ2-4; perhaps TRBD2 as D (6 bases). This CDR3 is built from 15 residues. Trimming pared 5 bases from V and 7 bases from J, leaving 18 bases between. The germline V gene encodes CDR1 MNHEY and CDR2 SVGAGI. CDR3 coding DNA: TGTGCCAGCAGTGCCTTAGGTCAGGGAGGCAACATTCAGTACTTC. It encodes CASSALGQGGNIQYF.

The CDR3 reads CASSPGSSSYNEQFF. In DNA, the CDR3 is TGTGCCAGCAGTCCAGGGAGTAGTTCCTACAATGAGCAGTTCTTC. The chain recombines TRBV14 with TRBJ2-1; tentatively, D is TRBD1 or TRBD2 (5 bases each). Trimming shortened V by 6 bases and J by 1 base, and 13 bases separated the two germline ends. The length of the CDR3 is 15 residues. Germline CDR1 and CDR2: SGHDN and FVKESK.

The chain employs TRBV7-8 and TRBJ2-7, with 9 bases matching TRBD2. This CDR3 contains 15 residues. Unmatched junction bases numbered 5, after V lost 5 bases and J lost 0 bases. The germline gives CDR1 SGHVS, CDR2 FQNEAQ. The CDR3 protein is CASSVLSGSSYEQYF. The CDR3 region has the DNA TGTGCCAGCAGCGTCCTTAGCGGGAGCTCCTACGAGCAGTACTTC.

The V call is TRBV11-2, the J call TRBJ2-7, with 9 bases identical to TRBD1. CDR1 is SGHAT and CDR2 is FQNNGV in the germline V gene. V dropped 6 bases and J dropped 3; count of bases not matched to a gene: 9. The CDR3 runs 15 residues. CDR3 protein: CASSSPSGQGYEQYF. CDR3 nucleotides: TGTGCCAGCAGTTCTCCCTCGGGACAGGGCTACGAGCAGTACTTC.

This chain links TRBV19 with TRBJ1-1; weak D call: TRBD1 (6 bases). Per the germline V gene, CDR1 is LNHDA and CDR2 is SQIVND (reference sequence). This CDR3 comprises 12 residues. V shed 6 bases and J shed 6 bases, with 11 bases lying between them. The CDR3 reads CASRRGIAEAFF. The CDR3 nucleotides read TGTGCCAGTAGAAGGGGGATAGCTGAAGCTTTCTTT.

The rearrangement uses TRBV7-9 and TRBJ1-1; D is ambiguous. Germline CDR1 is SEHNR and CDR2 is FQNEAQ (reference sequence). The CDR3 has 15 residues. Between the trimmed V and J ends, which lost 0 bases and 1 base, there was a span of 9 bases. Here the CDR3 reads CASSLALAGNTEAFF. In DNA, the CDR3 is TGTGCCAGCAGCTTAGCGCTTGCGGGGAACACTGAAGCTTTCTTT.

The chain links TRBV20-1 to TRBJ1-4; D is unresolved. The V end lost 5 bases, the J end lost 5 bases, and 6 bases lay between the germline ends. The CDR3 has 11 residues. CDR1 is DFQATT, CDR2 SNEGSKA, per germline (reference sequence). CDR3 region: CSAPLNEKLFF. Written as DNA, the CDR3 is TGCAGTGCTCCCCTGAATGAAAAACTGTTTTTT.

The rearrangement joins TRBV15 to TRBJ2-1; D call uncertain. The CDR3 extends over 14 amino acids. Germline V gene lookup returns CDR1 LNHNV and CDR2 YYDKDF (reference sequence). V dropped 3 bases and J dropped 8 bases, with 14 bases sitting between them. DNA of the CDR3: TGTGCCACCAGCAGTGGGGATCCCAGTGATGAGCAGTTCTTC. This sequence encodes CATSSGDPSDEQFF.